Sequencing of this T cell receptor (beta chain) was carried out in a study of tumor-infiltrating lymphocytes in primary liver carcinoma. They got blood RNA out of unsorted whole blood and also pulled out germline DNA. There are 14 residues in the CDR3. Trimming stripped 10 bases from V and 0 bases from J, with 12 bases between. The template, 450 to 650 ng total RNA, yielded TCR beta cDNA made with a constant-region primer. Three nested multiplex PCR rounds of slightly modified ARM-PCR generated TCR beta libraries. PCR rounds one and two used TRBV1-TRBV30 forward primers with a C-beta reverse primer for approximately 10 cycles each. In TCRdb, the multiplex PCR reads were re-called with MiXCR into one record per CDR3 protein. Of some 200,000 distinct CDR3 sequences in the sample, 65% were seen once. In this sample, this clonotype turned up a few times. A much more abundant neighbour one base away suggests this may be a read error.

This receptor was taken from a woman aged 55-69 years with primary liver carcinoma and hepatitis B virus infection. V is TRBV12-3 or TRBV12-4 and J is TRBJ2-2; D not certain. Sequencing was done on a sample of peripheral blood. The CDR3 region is CANIKVPNTGELFF. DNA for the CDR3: TGTGCCAACATTAAGGTCCCGAACACCGGGGAGCTGTTTTTT.